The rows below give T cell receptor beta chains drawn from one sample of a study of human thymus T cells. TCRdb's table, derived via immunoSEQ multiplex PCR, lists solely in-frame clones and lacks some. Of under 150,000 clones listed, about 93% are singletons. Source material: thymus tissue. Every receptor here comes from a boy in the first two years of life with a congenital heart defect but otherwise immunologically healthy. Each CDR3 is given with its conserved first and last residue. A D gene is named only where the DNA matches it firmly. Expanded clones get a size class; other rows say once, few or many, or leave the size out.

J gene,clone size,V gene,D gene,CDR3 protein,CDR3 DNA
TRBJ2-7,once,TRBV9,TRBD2,CASSPEERGYEQYF,TGTGCCAGCAGCCCCGAAGAGCGGGGCTACGAGCAGTACTTC
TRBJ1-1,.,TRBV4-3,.,CASSQVRFRETEAFF,TGCGCCAGCAGCCAAGTCCGATTCAGGGAGACTGAAGCTTTCTTT
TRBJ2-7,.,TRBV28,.,CASSWPGAGPYEQYF,TGTGCCAGCAGTTGGCCCGGGGCAGGGCCTTACGAGCAGTACTTC
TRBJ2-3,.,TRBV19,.,CASSSLVVGRFSTDTQYF,TGTGCCAGTAGTTCCTTAGTCGTGGGACGGTTCAGCACAGATACGCAGTATTTT
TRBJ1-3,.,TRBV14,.,CASSQALGNTIYF,TGTGCCAGCAGCCAAGCTCTGGGAAACACCATATATTTT
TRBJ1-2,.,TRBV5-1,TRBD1,CASSWGTDGYTF,TGCGCCAGCAGCTGGGGGACAGACGGCTACACCTTC
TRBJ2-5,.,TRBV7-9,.,CASSLQETQYF,TGTGCCAGCAGCTTGCAGGAGACCCAGTACTTC
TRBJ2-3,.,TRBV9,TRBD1,CASSGEGTGTDTQYF,TGTGCCAGCAGCGGCGAGGGGACAGGGACAGATACGCAGTATTTT
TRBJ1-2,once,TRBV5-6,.,CASSPGMNDYGYTF,TGTGCCAGCAGCCCAGGGATGAACGACTATGGCTACACCTTC
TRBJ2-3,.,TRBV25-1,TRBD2,CASSEGTSDRSDTQYF,TGTGCCAGCAGTGAAGGCACTAGCGATAGGTCAGATACGCAGTATTTT
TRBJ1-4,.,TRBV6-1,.,CASRWPRNEKLFF,TGTGCCAGCAGGTGGCCGAGGAATGAAAAACTGTTTTTT
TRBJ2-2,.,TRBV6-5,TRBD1,CASSYSRDRGLGELFF,TGTGCCAGCAGTTACTCGCGGGACAGGGGCCTCGGGGAGCTGTTTTTT
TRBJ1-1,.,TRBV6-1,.,CASSDREAFF,TGTGCCAGCAGCGACAGGGAAGCTTTCTTT
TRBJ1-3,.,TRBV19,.,CASSIRTGKYSGNTIYF,TGTGCCAGTAGTATTAGGACGGGGAAATACTCTGGAAACACCATATATTTT
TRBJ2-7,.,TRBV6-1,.,CASSVGWTYEQYF,TGTGCCAGCAGTGTCGGCTGGACCTACGAGCAGTACTTC
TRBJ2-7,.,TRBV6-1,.,CASSEEGERGAYEQYF,TGTGCCAGCAGTGAAGAAGGGGAAAGGGGGGCCTACGAGCAGTACTTC
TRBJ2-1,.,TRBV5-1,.,CASSLKGSSYNEQFF,TGCGCCAGCAGCTTGAAGGGGAGCTCCTACAATGAGCAGTTCTTC
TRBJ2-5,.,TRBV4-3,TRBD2,CASSLAGRAQETQYF,TGCGCCAGCAGCCTAGCCGGGAGGGCCCAAGAGACCCAGTACTTC
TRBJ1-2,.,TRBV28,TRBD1,CASSSTTGERNYGYTF,TGTGCCAGCAGTTCCACGACAGGGGAAAGAAACTATGGCTACACCTTC
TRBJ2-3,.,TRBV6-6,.,CASSYSPDTQYF,TGTGCCAGCAGTTACTCCCCCGATACGCAGTATTTT
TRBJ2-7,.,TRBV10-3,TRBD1,CAISDRGPYEQYF,TGTGCCATCAGTGACAGGGGGCCTTACGAGCAGTACTTC
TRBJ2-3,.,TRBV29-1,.,CSAEGVFTDTQYF,TGCAGCGCCGAAGGGGTTTTCACAGATACGCAGTATTTT
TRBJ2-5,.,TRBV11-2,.,CASSFHPQGPGQYF,TGTGCCAGCAGCTTCCACCCACAGGGCCCAGGCCAGTACTTC
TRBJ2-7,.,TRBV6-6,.,CASRGSREPQYF,TGTGCCAGCAGGGGCTCCAGGGAGCCGCAGTACTTC
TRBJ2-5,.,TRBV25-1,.,CASSVRDRGTQYF,TGTGCCAGCAGTGTCCGGGACCGGGGGACCCAGTACTTC
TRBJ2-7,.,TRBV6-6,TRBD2,CASRTSGGQNYEQYF,TGTGCCAGCCGGACTAGCGGGGGTCAAAACTACGAGCAGTACTTC
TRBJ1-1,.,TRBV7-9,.,CASSLEVNTEAFF,TGTGCCAGCAGCTTAGAGGTGAACACTGAAGCTTTCTTT
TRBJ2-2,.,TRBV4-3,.,CASSQVCTNTGELFF,TGCGCCAGCAGCCAAGTGTGTACGAACACCGGGGAGCTGTTTTTT
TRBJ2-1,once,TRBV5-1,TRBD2,CASSLTSGALSYNEQFF,TGCGCCAGCAGCTTGACTAGCGGGGCGCTTTCCTACAATGAGCAGTTCTTC
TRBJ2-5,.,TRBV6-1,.,CASSGRTIRQETQYF,TGTGCCAGCAGTGGCCGGACTATTCGTCAAGAGACCCAGTACTTC
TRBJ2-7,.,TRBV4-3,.,CASSQDRGREQYF,TGCGCCAGCAGCCAAGACAGGGGTCGCGAGCAGTACTTC
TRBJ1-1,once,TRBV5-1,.,CASSLARGWRTEAFF,TGCGCCAGCAGCTTGGCCCGCGGGTGGAGGACTGAAGCTTTCTTT
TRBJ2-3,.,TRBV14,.,CASSQEVAQGYDTQYF,TGTGCCAGCAGCCAAGAAGTGGCCCAGGGATACGATACGCAGTATTTT
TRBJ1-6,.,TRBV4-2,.,CASSQDSGVQSDSPLHF,TGTGCCAGCAGCCAAGATTCCGGAGTCCAGTCAGATTCACCCCTCCACTTT
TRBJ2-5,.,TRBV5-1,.,CASSLRASVQTQYF,TGCGCCAGCAGCTTGAGGGCTAGCGTGCAGACCCAGTACTTC
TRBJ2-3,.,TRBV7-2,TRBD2,CASSPRTSGGFTDTQYF,TGTGCCAGCAGCCCTCGGACTAGCGGGGGATTCACAGATACGCAGTATTTT
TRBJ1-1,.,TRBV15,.,CATSFPTLRDITEAFF,TGTGCCACCAGCTTTCCTACCCTCAGGGATATAACTGAAGCTTTCTTT
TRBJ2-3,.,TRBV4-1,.,CASSQGFGGNPTDTQYF,TGCGCCAGCAGCCAAGGATTCGGCGGAAATCCCACAGATACGCAGTATTTT
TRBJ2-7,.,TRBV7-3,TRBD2,CASSLTRGGEQYF,TGTGCCAGCAGCTTAACGCGGGGGGGCGAGCAGTACTTC
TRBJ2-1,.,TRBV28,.,CAAPCGYLKDNEQFF,TGTGCCGCCCCCTGTGGTTACCTAAAGGACAATGAGCAGTTCTTC
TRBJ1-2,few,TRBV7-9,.,CASYDRSNYGYTF,TGTGCCAGCTATGACCGCTCGAACTATGGCTACACCTTC
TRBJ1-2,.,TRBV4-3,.,CASSQGGGYTF,TGCGCCAGCAGCCAAGGGGGTGGCTACACCTTC
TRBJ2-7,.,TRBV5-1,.,CASSLAGWDGRSYEQYF,TGCGCCAGCAGCTTGGCGGGATGGGACGGACGGTCCTACGAGCAGTACTTC
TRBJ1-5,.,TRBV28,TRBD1,CASSFPPGQPNQPQHF,TGTGCCAGCAGTTTCCCTCCGGGACAGCCAAATCAGCCCCAGCATTTT
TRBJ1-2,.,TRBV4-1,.,CASSQRSRPGLFGGYTF,TGCGCCAGCAGCCAAAGATCCCGACCGGGGTTATTTGGTGGCTACACCTTC
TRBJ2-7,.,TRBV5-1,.,CASSLGGGPYYEQYF,TGCGCCAGCAGCTTGGGAGGGGGGCCCTACTACGAGCAGTACTTC
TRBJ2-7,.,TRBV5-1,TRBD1,CASSSEVETGPYEQYF,TGCGCCAGCAGCTCGGAGGTGGAGACAGGGCCCTACGAGCAGTACTTC
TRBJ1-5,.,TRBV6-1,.,CASSDLPTGRGSNQPQHF,TGTGCCAGCAGTGACCTACCCACAGGGAGGGGTAGCAATCAGCCCCAGCATTTT
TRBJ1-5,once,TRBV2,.,CASSESGTADQPQHF,TGTGCCAGCAGTGAATCGGGCACCGCCGATCAGCCCCAGCATTTT
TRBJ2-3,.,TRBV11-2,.,CASSLRDRKGGSTDTQYF,TGTGCCAGCAGCTTACGGGACCGAAAAGGGGGAAGCACAGATACGCAGTATTTT
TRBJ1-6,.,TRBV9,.,CASSVFQRSSYNSPLHF,TGTGCCAGCAGCGTCTTTCAGCGTAGCTCCTATAATTCACCCCTCCACTTT
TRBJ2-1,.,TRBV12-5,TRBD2,CASGSTSGGGSGQFF,TGTGCTAGTGGTTCGACTAGCGGGGGGGGAAGTGGGCAGTTCTTC
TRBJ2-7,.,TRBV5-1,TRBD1,CASSSPRDSGYEQYF,TGCGCCAGCAGCTCACCCCGGGACAGTGGGTACGAGCAGTACTTC